The present entry profiles one TCR beta chain with its context. Its antigen is as yet unknown. V was shortened by 0 bases and J by 1 base, with 9 bases between the two germline ends. The CDR3 sequence is 15 residues long. Germline CDR1 reads LNHNV; CDR2 reads YYDKDF (reference sequence). This specimen comes from a study of CD8 T cells in ankylosing spondylitis. Study findings and constraints: Typical of ankylosing spondylitis blood, it appeared, was a TCR beta motif of under 10 highly homologous variants.

TCRdb itself ran the 5' RACE reads through MiXCR, one entry per CDR3 protein. The profile covers under 450,000 distinct CDR3 sequences, with over 15% appearing a single time and over 1% taken by the ten largest. This sequence was found in a male donor with ankylosing spondylitis. The chain has TRBV15 and TRBJ1-1; D not certain. Specimen: blood, either unsorted or a sorted T cell fraction (not recorded which). The CDR3 region has the DNA TGTGCCACCAGCAGAGATTTGTCAGGGAACACTGAAGCTTTCTTT. This codes for CATSRDLSGNTEAFF. Based on the CDR3 plus reference TRBV15 and TRBJ1-1, the full variable domain is DAMVIQNPRYQVTQFGKPVTLSCSQTLNHNVMYWYQQKSSQAPKLLFHYYDKDFNNEADTPDNFQSRRPNTSFCFLDIRSPGLGDTAMYLCATSRDLSGNTEAFFGQGTRLTVV.